This note documents a single TCR beta chain sequence. This clone was counted a few times. Which antigen it targets is not known. No base quality information exists; no much larger clone differs at one position. The immunoSEQ Assay, a bias-controlled multiplex PCR, was used to amplify TCRbeta CDR3 regions from genomic DNA. Per the authors' processing: The number of nucleated cells in each sample was estimated by amplification of reference gene primers within the assay. To quantify the absolute abundance of each unique TCRbeta CDR3 rearrangement, sequence reads were collapsed and filtered. Productive Simpson clonality was computed per sample as the square root of Simpson's diversity index over productive rearrangements. TCRdb provides this immuneACCESS table in a form limited to in-frame rearrangements. Some clones are lacking; in checked studies, under half of them reflect an unresolved V gene, and why the rest are absent is not known. For V, J and clone size, that table is used; D and trimming come from the DNA. The sample contains more than 95,000 clones, around 83% of them found a single time. Around 3.3% of the sample goes to the ten largest clones.

The CDR3 goes from the cysteine to the phenylalanine over 14 residues. Only CDR3 DNA is held: 42 bases, read in frame from base 1. V loses 0 bases, J loses 2 bases, and the germline ends lie 6 bases apart. CDR1 SGDLS and CDR2 YYNGEE are derived from the germline V gene. The data were taken from a study of blood T cell repertoires in COVID-19 (TCRdb year 2020). Study-level background: Samples covering the acute and convalescent phases of COVID-19 were provided by collaborators in the United States, Italy and Spain. The prospective study material was composed of cDNA or gDNA derived from T cells, B-cell-depleted T cells, or PBMCs. Subjects who had been exposed to COVID-19, were actively infected with it, or had recovered from it provided the deeply sampled blood TCRbeta repertoires that made up the dataset. The repertoires were released in a freely available public database intended as a resource for research on the immune response to SARS-CoV-2. The samples were drawn from two sources: the first 160 participants of the ongoing ImmuneRACE study, and 1,000 to 1,500 subjects contributed by 6 global collaborators. Nearly every sample came with metadata listing a de-identified subject ID, COVID-19 status, age in years and sex. HLA class I and class II types, where available, came from metadata supplied by the sample provider rather than from assay-based typing.

One collaborating source in Seattle enrolled patients during active infection and followed them longitudinally through the course of disease. The collaborating institutions used their own protocols to collect whole blood in K2EDTA tubes. For TCRbeta analysis, collaborators shipped samples as frozen whole blood, isolated PBMCs, or DNA extracted from either of those sample types. What the authors observed across the whole study: How much clinical and demographic metadata was included differed by source and by participant, and the metadata was provided uncurated.

This sequence uses TRBV9 and TRBJ1-5; a tentative D match to TRBD1 spans 6 bases. The sequence was obtained from a woman older than 75 with COVID-19, enrolled during active disease. Sample: peripheral blood. The CDR3 protein sequence reads: CASSVGTGNQPQHF. In nucleotides, the sequence is TGTGCCAGCAGCGTAGGGACAGGCAATCAGCCCCAGCATTTT. The CDR3, completed at both ends by the reference TRBV9 and TRBJ1-5 genes, gives the full variable domain DSGVTQTPKHLITATGQRVTLRCSPRSGDLSVYWYQQSLDQGLQFLIQYYNGEERAKGNILERFSAQQFPDLHSELNLSSLELGDSALYFCASSVGTGNQPQHFGDGTRLSIL.